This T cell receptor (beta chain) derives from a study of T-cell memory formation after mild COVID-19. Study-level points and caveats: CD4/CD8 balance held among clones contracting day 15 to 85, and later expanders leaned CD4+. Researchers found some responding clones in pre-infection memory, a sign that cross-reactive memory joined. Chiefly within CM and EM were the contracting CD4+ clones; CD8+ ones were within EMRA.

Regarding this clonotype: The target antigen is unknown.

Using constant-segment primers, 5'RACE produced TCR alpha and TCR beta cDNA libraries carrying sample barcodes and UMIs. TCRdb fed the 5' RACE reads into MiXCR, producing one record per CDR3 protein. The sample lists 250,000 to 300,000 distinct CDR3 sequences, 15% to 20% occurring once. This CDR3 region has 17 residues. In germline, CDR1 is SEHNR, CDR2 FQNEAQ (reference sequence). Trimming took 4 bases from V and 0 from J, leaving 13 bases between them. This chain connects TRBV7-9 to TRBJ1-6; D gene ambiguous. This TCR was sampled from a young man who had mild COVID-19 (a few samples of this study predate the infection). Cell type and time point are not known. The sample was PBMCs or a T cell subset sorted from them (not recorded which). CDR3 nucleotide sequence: TGTGCCAGCAGCTCCTCTTACAGAGGCTCCTATAATTCACCCCTCCACTTT. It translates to CASSSSYRGSYNSPLHF.